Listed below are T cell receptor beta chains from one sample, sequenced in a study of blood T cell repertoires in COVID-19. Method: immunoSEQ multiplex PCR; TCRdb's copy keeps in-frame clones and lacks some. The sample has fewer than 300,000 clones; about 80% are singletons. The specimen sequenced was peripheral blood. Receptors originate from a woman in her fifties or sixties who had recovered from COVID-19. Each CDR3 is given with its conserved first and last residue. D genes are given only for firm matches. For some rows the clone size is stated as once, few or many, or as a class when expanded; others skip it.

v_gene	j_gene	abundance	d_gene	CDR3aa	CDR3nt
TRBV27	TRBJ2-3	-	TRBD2	CASSFWLAGNTDTQYF	TGTGCCAGCAGTTTTTGGCTAGCGGGTAACACAGATACGCAGTATTTT
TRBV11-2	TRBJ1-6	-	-	CASSSLGSSYNSPLHF	TGTGCCAGCAGCTCTCTGGGCAGCTCCTATAATTCACCCCTCCACTTT
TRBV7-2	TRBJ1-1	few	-	CASSLVPGNTEAFF	TGTGCCAGCAGCTTAGTTCCCGGGAACACTGAAGCTTTCTTT
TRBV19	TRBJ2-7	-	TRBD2	CASTEGRTSGSYEQYF	TGTGCCAGTACCGAAGGGCGGACTAGCGGCTCCTACGAGCAGTACTTC
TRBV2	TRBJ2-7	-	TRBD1	CASKRTGGVVYEQYF	TGTGCCAGCAAAAGGACAGGGGGTGTCGTCTACGAGCAGTACTTC
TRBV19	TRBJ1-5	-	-	CASSPGEVANQPQHF	TGTGCCAGTAGTCCCGGGGAAGTGGCTAATCAGCCCCAGCATTTT
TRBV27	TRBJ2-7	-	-	CASSDRSRVYEQYF	TGTGCCAGCAGTGATCGGTCGAGGGTCTACGAGCAGTACTTC
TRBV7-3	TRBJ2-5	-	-	CASSLTGVIGETQYF	TGTGCCAGCAGCTTAACCGGGGTAATTGGAGAGACCCAGTACTTC
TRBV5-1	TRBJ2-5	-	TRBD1	CASSFQGASQETQYF	TGCGCCAGCAGCTTCCAGGGGGCCAGCCAAGAGACCCAGTACTTC
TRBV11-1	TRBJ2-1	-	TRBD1	CASSTTGTGGDEQFF	TGTGCCAGCAGCACTACCGGGACAGGGGGCGATGAGCAGTTCTTC
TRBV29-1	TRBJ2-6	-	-	CSVEGSGANVLTF	TGCAGCGTTGAAGGAAGCGGGGCCAACGTCCTGACTTTC
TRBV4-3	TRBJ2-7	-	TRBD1	CASSQTAGQGTYEQYF	TGCGCCAGCAGCCAAACCGCGGGACAGGGGACCTACGAGCAGTACTTC
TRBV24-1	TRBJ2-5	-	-	CATSNSGKETQYF	TGTGCCACCTCCAACTCCGGGAAGGAGACCCAGTACTTC
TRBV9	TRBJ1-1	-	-	CASSAGGGTEAFF	TGTGCCAGCAGCGCGGGGGGGGGCACTGAAGCTTTCTTT
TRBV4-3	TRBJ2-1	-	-	CASSQENRRSSYNEQFF	TGCGCCAGCAGCCAAGAAAATAGACGGAGCTCCTACAATGAGCAGTTCTTC
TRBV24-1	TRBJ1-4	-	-	CATSDGGDGSEKLFF	TGTGCCACCAGTGATGGAGGGGACGGGAGTGAAAAACTGTTTTTT
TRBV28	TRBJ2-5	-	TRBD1	CASTLEIPRTGKERETQYF	TGTGCCAGCACCTTAGAGATCCCTAGGACAGGGAAAGAACGAGAGACCCAGTACTTC
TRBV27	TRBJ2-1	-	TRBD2	CASSLAGEGNEQFF	TGTGCCAGCAGCTTAGCGGGAGAGGGGAATGAGCAGTTCTTC
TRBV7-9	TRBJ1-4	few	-	CASSLVLQPNEKLFF	TGTGCCAGCAGCTTAGTTTTACAGCCTAATGAAAAACTGTTTTTT
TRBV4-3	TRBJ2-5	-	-	CASSPQGRQETQYF	TGCGCCAGCAGTCCTCAGGGTAGACAAGAGACCCAGTACTTC
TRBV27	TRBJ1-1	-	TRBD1	CASSGQGYTEAFF	TGTGCCAGCAGCGGACAGGGCTACACTGAAGCTTTCTTT
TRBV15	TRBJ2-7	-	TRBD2	CATSRVPSGRAYEQYF	TGTGCCACCAGCAGAGTCCCTAGCGGGAGGGCCTACGAGCAGTACTTC
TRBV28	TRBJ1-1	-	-	CASSQTPTGNTEAFF	TGTGCCAGCAGCCAAACCCCGACGGGGAACACTGAAGCTTTCTTT
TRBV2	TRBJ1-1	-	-	CASTADRTNTEAFF	TGTGCCAGCACTGCAGACAGGACGAACACTGAAGCTTTCTTT
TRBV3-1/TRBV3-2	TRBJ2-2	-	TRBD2	CASRPTSGRANANTGELFF	TGTGCCAGCAGACCGACTAGCGGGAGGGCGAACGCGAACACCGGGGAGCTGTTTTTT
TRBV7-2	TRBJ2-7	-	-	CASSLPSVYEQYF	TGTGCCAGCAGCTTACCCAGCGTCTACGAGCAGTACTTC